This TCR beta chain was obtained from a study of CD8+ T cells in alopecia areata (dated by TCRdb to about 2018). The study in broad terms: Skin from C3H/HeJ donors aged roughly 6-13 months with spontaneous alopecia was grafted onto female C3H/HeJ recipients aged roughly 6-10 weeks. The study used high-throughput TCRbeta sequencing to examine T cell clonal expansion in alopecia areata, in both the C3H/HeJ mouse model and human patients. In humans, TCRbeta sequencing was performed on scalp tissue and on sorted CD4+ and CD8+ peripheral blood T cells from healthy controls and from patients with patchy or totalis/universalis alopecia areata. Scalp clonality was compared across normal scalp (n=4), patchy alopecia areata scalp (n=8), and alopecia totalis/universalis scalp (n=8). RNA was obtained with the PAXgene miRNA kit for fixed scalp, the miRNeasy kit for PBMCs, and the RNeasy kit for mouse skin. immunoSEQ multiplex PCR using 35 Vbeta forward primers and 13 Jbeta reverse primers was used to amplify TCRbeta CDR3 regions.

Study-wide findings and limitations: Unlike mouse skin, where gammadelta T cells dominate, normal human skin contains resident alphabeta T cells that get sequenced too, which complicates analysis of the scalp TCR repertoire. Shared TCR sequences between patients were less evident than in mice, which may be partly attributable to HLA diversity in the patient population. Compared with normal scalp, lesional scalp had higher clonality and more expanded CD8+ clones, particularly in alopecia totalis/universalis, a pattern that suggests antigenic drive.

The CDR3 covers 15 residues, taking in both the cysteine and the phenylalanine. The CDR3 was read in part: 33 bases, with the frame set at base 1. Between the V and J ends, shortened by 3 bases and 0 bases respectively, the junction contains 10 bases. The germline V gene encodes CDR1 LGHNA and CDR2 YNLKQL (reference sequence). Receptors were amplified or captured by the immunoSEQ multiplex PCR assay. RNA was extracted from all samples and reverse transcribed into cDNA, which served as template for TCR sequencing. First-strand cDNA was synthesized using SuperScript III with a 2:1 mix of oligo-dT and random hexamers. A synthetic immune receptor repertoire was used to measure amplification bias, and any remaining bias was corrected computationally. Libraries were sequenced on Illumina HiSeq with 60 bp reads covering the CDR3, read from J toward V. Processing in the source paper ran as follows. Raw reads were preprocessed for error removal, and CDR3 was defined according to IMGT conventions as running from the conserved cysteine to phenylalanine. Clonality was computed as 1 minus the Shannon entropy, with the entropy normalized by log2 of the number of productive unique TCRs. Whether each scalp clone was CD4 or CD8 was inferred by checking scalp TCRbeta sequences against the CD4 and CD8 repertoires from sorted blood. TCRdb re-hosts the immuneACCESS table, in-frame sequences only. Its copies lack some clones; in the studies checked, an unresolved V gene accounts for under half of them, and the cause for the rest is not known. V and J calls and clone size are given by that table; D and trimming were obtained from the DNA. The sample has about 270,000 clones on record, with no singletons. 0.9% to 1.5% of the sample is taken by the ten largest.

For this clone: Its antigen specificity is not known. Mouse gene names and germline sequences are used here. The CDR3 end is not reached by the read, which stops 4 residues before it; the germline J gene fills it in. The sample has other DNA sequences that encode this CDR3 too.

Cells from pooled mouse cutaneous lymph nodes were stained for CD4, CD8alpha, NKG2D, NKG2ACE and other markers and then sorted on a BD Influx. The sequencing sample was made of CD4+ T cells sorted from a lymph node. The receptor was isolated from a C3H/HeJ mouse with alopecia areata. For this strain, the MHC haplotype is H2-k. The chain was built from TRBV5 and TRBJ2-3; TRBD1 could be the D gene, as 6 bases match. The covered CDR3 bases are TGTGCCAGCAGCCAGGACAGTACTAGTGCAGAA. Its protein product is CASSQDSTSAE. The full CDR3 reads CASSQDSTSAETLYF.